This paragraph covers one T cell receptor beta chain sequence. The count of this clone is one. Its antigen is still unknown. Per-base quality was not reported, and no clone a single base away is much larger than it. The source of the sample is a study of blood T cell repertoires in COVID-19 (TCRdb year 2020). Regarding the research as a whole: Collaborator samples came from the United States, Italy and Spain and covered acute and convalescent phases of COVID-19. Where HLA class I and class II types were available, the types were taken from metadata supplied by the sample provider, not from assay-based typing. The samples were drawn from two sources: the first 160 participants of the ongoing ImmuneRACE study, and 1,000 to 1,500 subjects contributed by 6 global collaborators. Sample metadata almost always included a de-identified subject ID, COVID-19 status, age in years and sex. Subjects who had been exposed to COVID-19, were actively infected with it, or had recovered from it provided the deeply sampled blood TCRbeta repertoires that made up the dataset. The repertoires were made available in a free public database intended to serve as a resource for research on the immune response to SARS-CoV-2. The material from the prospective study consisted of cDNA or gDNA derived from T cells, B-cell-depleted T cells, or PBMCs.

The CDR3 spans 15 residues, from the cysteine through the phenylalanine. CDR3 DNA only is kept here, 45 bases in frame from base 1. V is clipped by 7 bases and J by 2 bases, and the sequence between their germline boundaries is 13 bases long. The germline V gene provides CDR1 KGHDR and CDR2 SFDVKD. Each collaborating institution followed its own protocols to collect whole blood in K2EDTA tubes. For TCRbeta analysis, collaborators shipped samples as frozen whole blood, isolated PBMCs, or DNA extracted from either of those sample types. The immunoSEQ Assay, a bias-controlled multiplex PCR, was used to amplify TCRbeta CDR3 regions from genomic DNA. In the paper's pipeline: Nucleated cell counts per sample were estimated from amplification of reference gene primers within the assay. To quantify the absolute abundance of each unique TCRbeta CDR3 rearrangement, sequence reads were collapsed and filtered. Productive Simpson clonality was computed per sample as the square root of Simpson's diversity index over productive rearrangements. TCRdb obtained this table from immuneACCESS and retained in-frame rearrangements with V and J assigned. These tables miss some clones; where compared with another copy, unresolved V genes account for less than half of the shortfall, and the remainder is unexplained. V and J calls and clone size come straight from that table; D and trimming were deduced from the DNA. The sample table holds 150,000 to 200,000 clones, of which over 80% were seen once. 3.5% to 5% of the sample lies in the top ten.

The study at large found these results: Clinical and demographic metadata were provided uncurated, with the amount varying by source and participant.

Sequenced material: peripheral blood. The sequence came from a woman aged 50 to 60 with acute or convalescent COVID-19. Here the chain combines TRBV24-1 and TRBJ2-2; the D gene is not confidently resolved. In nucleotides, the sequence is TGTGCCACCAGCACAGCCGCCGCCAACACCGGGGAGCTGTTTTTT. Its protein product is CATSTAAANTGELFF.